This TCR beta chain was captured in a study of long-term antiretroviral therapy in people with HIV. General study findings and limits: Repertoires in HIV (unlike those of controls) had narrower CDR3 length ranges.

Points on this clone: The antigen is undetermined.

Specimens retained roughly 0.95-11 million cryopreserved PBMC preceding DNA extraction. The libraries were made with immunoSEQ v3.0 at survey level. Clones were read by immunoSEQ multiplex PCR, and TCRdb kept only the in-frame ones, dropping some. This sample has around 20,000 clones; 91% occur once, and the top ten carry approximately 9.7%. V gave up 6 bases and J gave up 7 bases, with 9 bases separating them. Germline-derived CDR1 and CDR2 are MNHEY and SMNVEV (reference sequence). This CDR3 has 11 residues. The material sequenced was unsorted PBMCs, taken 3 years after starting antiretroviral therapy. This TCR was recovered from a man aged 50 or older with HIV. J is TRBJ1-1 and V is TRBV27; D unclear. CDR3 in amino acids: CASRTEREAFF. The CDR3 DNA reads TGTGCCAGCAGGACCGAACGTGAAGCTTTCTTT.